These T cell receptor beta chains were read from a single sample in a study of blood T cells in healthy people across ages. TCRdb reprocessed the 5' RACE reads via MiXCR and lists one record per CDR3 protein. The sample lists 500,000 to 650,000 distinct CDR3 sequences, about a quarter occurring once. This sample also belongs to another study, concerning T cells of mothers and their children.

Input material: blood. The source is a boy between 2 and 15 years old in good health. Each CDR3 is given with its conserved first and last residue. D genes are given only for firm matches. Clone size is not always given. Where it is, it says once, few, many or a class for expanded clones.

CDR3 DNA: TGTGCCGGTGAGACAGGTTTTAACACCGGGGAGCTGTTTTTT
CDR3 protein: CAGETGFNTGELFF
clone size: .
D gene: .
J gene: TRBJ2-2
V gene: TRBV19

CDR3 DNA: TGTGCCAGCAGTCCCGACAGGGGAAAAGGCACGCAGTTCTTC
CDR3 protein: CASSPDRGKGTQFF
clone size: .
D gene: TRBD1
J gene: TRBJ2-1
V gene: TRBV27

CDR3 DNA: TGTGCCAGCAGACCCCAGGGGTCCTATCAGCCCCAGCATTTT
CDR3 protein: CASRPQGSYQPQHF
clone size: .
D gene: .
J gene: TRBJ1-5
V gene: TRBV6-2/TRBV6-3

CDR3 DNA: TGTGCCAGCAGGACTTCTAGCGGGAGTGAAATTGAGCAGTTCTTC
CDR3 protein: CASRTSSGSEIEQFF
clone size: .
D gene: TRBD2
J gene: TRBJ2-1
V gene: TRBV3-1

CDR3 DNA: TGTGCCAGCAGTTTCGGTCGCTGGCAGGGGAACACCGGGGAGCTGTTTTTT
CDR3 protein: CASSFGRWQGNTGELFF
clone size: few
D gene: .
J gene: TRBJ2-2
V gene: TRBV27

CDR3 DNA: TGCAGTGCTAGAGCCTCAAACTACGAGCAGTACTTC
CDR3 protein: CSARASNYEQYF
clone size: .
D gene: .
J gene: TRBJ2-7
V gene: TRBV20-1

CDR3 DNA: TGTGCCAGCAGCCAAGATAACGGGGGGCCTCAAACAGATACGCAGTATTTT
CDR3 protein: CASSQDNGGPQTDTQYF
clone size: many
D gene: .
J gene: TRBJ2-3
V gene: TRBV4-2

CDR3 DNA: TGTGCCAGCAGCTCCAGGACAGGCCGTAGCTACAATGAGCAGTTCTTC
CDR3 protein: CASSSRTGRSYNEQFF
clone size: few
D gene: TRBD1
J gene: TRBJ2-1
V gene: TRBV7-9

CDR3 DNA: TGTGCCAGCAGCTTGGGCAATACCGAGCAGTACTTC
CDR3 protein: CASSLGNTEQYF
clone size: few
D gene: .
J gene: TRBJ2-7
V gene: TRBV5-6

CDR3 DNA: TGTGCCAGCAGCCTATTGGGAGGAGCCGGGAACTACGAGCAGTACTTC
CDR3 protein: CASSLLGGAGNYEQYF
clone size: .
D gene: .
J gene: TRBJ2-7
V gene: TRBV5-6

CDR3 DNA: TGTGCCAGCAGCCCCCGGGACAGGGGCTTCAATCAGCCCCAGCATTTT
CDR3 protein: CASSPRDRGFNQPQHF
clone size: few
D gene: TRBD1
J gene: TRBJ1-5
V gene: TRBV5-5

CDR3 DNA: TGTGCCAGCAGTTTAGGGGTAGGTTACGGTCAGCCCCAGCATTTT
CDR3 protein: CASSLGVGYGQPQHF
clone size: .
D gene: .
J gene: TRBJ1-5
V gene: TRBV12-3/TRBV12-4

CDR3 DNA: TGTGCCAGCAGTTTCGCGAGGGGGTTAGGGCAAGAGACCCAGTACTTC
CDR3 protein: CASSFARGLGQETQYF
clone size: .
D gene: .
J gene: TRBJ2-5
V gene: TRBV5-5

CDR3 DNA: TGTGCCAGCAGTTACGGCGTACGGGGGCAAGAGACCCAGTACTTC
CDR3 protein: CASSYGVRGQETQYF
clone size: .
D gene: .
J gene: TRBJ2-5
V gene: TRBV6-5

CDR3 DNA: TGTGCCACATTACGGGGGGGCTCCTACAATGAGCAGTTCTTC
CDR3 protein: CATLRGGSYNEQFF
clone size: .
D gene: TRBD2
J gene: TRBJ2-1
V gene: TRBV6-1

CDR3 DNA: TGTGCCAGCAGTTTTAGGCGGCGGGGGGAGACCCAGTACTTC
CDR3 protein: CASSFRRRGETQYF
clone size: few
D gene: TRBD2
J gene: TRBJ2-5
V gene: TRBV27

CDR3 DNA: TGTGCCATCAGTCAGGACCTCTCTGGGGCCAACGTCCTGACTTTC
CDR3 protein: CAISQDLSGANVLTF
clone size: .
D gene: .
J gene: TRBJ2-6
V gene: TRBV10-3

CDR3 DNA: TGTGCCAGCAGCCCATTCCCGGGGGAGACCCAGTACTTC
CDR3 protein: CASSPFPGETQYF
clone size: .
D gene: .
J gene: TRBJ2-5
V gene: TRBV27

CDR3 DNA: TGCAGTGCTAGAGCCCTCTCCAGCGGGAGGGACTACGAGCAGTACTTC
CDR3 protein: CSARALSSGRDYEQYF
clone size: .
D gene: TRBD2
J gene: TRBJ2-7
V gene: TRBV20-1

CDR3 DNA: TGCAGTGCTAGCGAACCGACAGGGGTCACTGAAGCTTTCTTT
CDR3 protein: CSASEPTGVTEAFF
clone size: few
D gene: TRBD1
J gene: TRBJ1-1
V gene: TRBV20-1

CDR3 DNA: TGTGCCAGCAGTCGACTGGGGACGTACGAGCAGTACTTC
CDR3 protein: CASSRLGTYEQYF
clone size: .
D gene: .
J gene: TRBJ2-7
V gene: TRBV28

CDR3 DNA: TGCGCCAGCAGCCCGCGACGGGACACAGGATCGAGGGAGCAGTACTTC
CDR3 protein: CASSPRRDTGSREQYF
clone size: .
D gene: .
J gene: TRBJ2-5
V gene: TRBV5-1

CDR3 DNA: TGTGCCAGCAGTTTATTAACCGGGACTAGTCCCTACGAGCAGTACTTC
CDR3 protein: CASSLLTGTSPYEQYF
clone size: .
D gene: TRBD2
J gene: TRBJ2-7
V gene: TRBV28

CDR3 DNA: TGCAGTGCTAGTAGGCGGGAGGGCAATGAGCAGTTCTTC
CDR3 protein: CSASRREGNEQFF
clone size: .
D gene: TRBD2
J gene: TRBJ2-1
V gene: TRBV20-1

CDR3 DNA: TGCGCCAGCAGCTTGGGACCCGTCCCCGATGAGCAGTTCTTC
CDR3 protein: CASSLGPVPDEQFF
clone size: .
D gene: .
J gene: TRBJ2-1
V gene: TRBV5-1

CDR3 DNA: TGTGCCAGCAGTTTTATCCGGAACAATGAGCAGTTCTTC
CDR3 protein: CASSFIRNNEQFF
clone size: .
D gene: .
J gene: TRBJ2-1
V gene: TRBV27

CDR3 DNA: TGCGCCAGCAGCTTGCCTGAAGGCCAAGAGACCCAGTACTTC
CDR3 protein: CASSLPEGQETQYF
clone size: .
D gene: .
J gene: TRBJ2-5
V gene: TRBV5-1

CDR3 DNA: TGTGCCAGTCTAGGGCTACACGAGCAGTACTTC
CDR3 protein: CASLGLHEQYF
clone size: few
D gene: .
J gene: TRBJ2-7
V gene: TRBV6-2/TRBV6-3

CDR3 DNA: TGTGCCAGCAGTCCAAGGGAGGCGCCGGCCAAAAACATTCAGTACTTC
CDR3 protein: CASSPREAPAKNIQYF
clone size: .
D gene: .
J gene: TRBJ2-4
V gene: TRBV14

CDR3 DNA: TGCGCCAGCAGCTTGGAGTCGGCGGTCACTGGGGCCAACGTCCTGACTTTC
CDR3 protein: CASSLESAVTGANVLTF
clone size: once
D gene: .
J gene: TRBJ2-6
V gene: TRBV5-1

CDR3 DNA: TGTGCCAGCAGTTACTCCTCGCCTAGCGGGGGGTTCGGTACCGGGGAGCTGTTTTTT
CDR3 protein: CASSYSSPSGGFGTGELFF
clone size: few
D gene: TRBD2
J gene: TRBJ2-2
V gene: TRBV6-5

CDR3 DNA: TGTGCCAGCAGCGCGATGGGTGGCACTGAAGCTTTCTTT
CDR3 protein: CASSAMGGTEAFF
clone size: few
D gene: .
J gene: TRBJ1-1
V gene: TRBV11-1

CDR3 DNA: TGTGCCAGCAGCAGGGGGCTCATGAACACTGAAGCTTTCTTT
CDR3 protein: CASSRGLMNTEAFF
clone size: .
D gene: TRBD1
J gene: TRBJ1-1
V gene: TRBV14

CDR3 DNA: TGTGCCAGCAGCCAAAGAGGGTGGAGAATATACGAGCAGTACTTC
CDR3 protein: CASSQRGWRIYEQYF
clone size: few
D gene: .
J gene: TRBJ2-7
V gene: TRBV7-9

CDR3 DNA: TGTGCTAGTGGTTTATGGGGTTTTGGCTACACCTTC
CDR3 protein: CASGLWGFGYTF
clone size: .
D gene: .
J gene: TRBJ1-2
V gene: TRBV12-5

CDR3 DNA: TGCAGCGTAGATGCCGGAGAGTCCTATGGCTACACCTTC
CDR3 protein: CSVDAGESYGYTF
clone size: few
D gene: .
J gene: TRBJ1-2
V gene: TRBV29-1

CDR3 DNA: TGCAGCTTTTACAAGACTAGCCCCTTCAGAAATGAGCAGTTCTTC
CDR3 protein: CSFYKTSPFRNEQFF
clone size: .
D gene: TRBD2
J gene: TRBJ2-1
V gene: TRBV29-1

CDR3 DNA: TGCAGTGGGTCGGCGGGAGTGGGAGAGACCCAGTACTTC
CDR3 protein: CSGSAGVGETQYF
clone size: few
D gene: TRBD2
J gene: TRBJ2-5
V gene: TRBV20-1

CDR3 DNA: TGTGCCAGCAGCTCCGGACCTGCCGCTGGAAACACCATATATTTT
CDR3 protein: CASSSGPAAGNTIYF
clone size: .
D gene: .
J gene: TRBJ1-3
V gene: TRBV7-2

CDR3 DNA: TGTGCCAGCAGCCAAGGCCGACTAGCGGGGGGGCAAGAGACCCAGTACTTC
CDR3 protein: CASSQGRLAGGQETQYF
clone size: few
D gene: TRBD2
J gene: TRBJ2-5
V gene: TRBV3-1

CDR3 DNA: TGTGCCTGGAGTACCGGGACTGAAGCTTTCTTT
CDR3 protein: CAWSTGTEAFF
clone size: .
D gene: .
J gene: TRBJ1-1
V gene: TRBV30

CDR3 DNA: TGCGCCAGCAGCCGGAGGGGACAGGGAAAGGGCACCGGGGAGCTGTTTTTT
CDR3 protein: CASSRRGQGKGTGELFF
clone size: few
D gene: TRBD1
J gene: TRBJ2-2
V gene: TRBV5-1

CDR3 DNA: TGTGCCAGCAGCCAAGAGCCTTTGATGTTTTTGGGGGGCACTGAAGCTTTCTTT
CDR3 protein: CASSQEPLMFLGGTEAFF
clone size: few
D gene: .
J gene: TRBJ1-1
V gene: TRBV14

CDR3 DNA: TGTGCCAGCAGTTTAGCTGGAAGAAAGACCCAGTACTTC
CDR3 protein: CASSLAGRKTQYF
clone size: .
D gene: .
J gene: TRBJ2-5
V gene: TRBV12-3/TRBV12-4

CDR3 DNA: TGTGCCAGCAGCTTGGATCGGACTAGCGGGAGCAGGGTCCAAGGGACCCAGTACTTC
CDR3 protein: CASSLDRTSGSRVQGTQYF
clone size: .
D gene: TRBD2
J gene: TRBJ2-5
V gene: TRBV5-4